The source of this T cell receptor beta chain is a study of blood T cell repertoires in COVID-19. Study-level background: Both acute and convalescent COVID-19 samples were obtained from the United States, Italy and Spain. PBMCs, B-cell-depleted T cells, or T cells were the source of the cDNA or gDNA that made up the material.

V shed 3 bases and J shed 6 bases, with 5 bases lying between them. The CDR3 is 11 amino acids. From germline, CDR1 is SEHNR and CDR2 FQNEAQ (reference sequence). Data came from immunoSEQ multiplex PCR; TCRdb stores just in-frame clones and leaves some out. The sample lists roughly 500,000 clones; 89% were seen once. Patients in Seattle were enrolled during active infection, then followed longitudinally. The chain combines TRBV7-9 with TRBJ1-2; no definite D call. The source of this sequence is a man between 18 and 29 years old with COVID-19, enrolled during active disease. The sample comprised peripheral blood. Written as DNA, the CDR3 is TGTGCCAGCAGCTTGGGCAATGGCTACACCTTC. Its translation: CASSLGNGYTF. The full variable domain, in which reference TRBV7-9 and TRBJ1-2 provide the parts outside the CDR3, is DTGVSQNPRHKITKRGQNVTFRCDPISEHNRLYWYRQTLGQGPEFLTYFQNEAQLEKSRLLSDRFSAERPKGSFSTLEIQRTEQGDSAMYLCASSLGNGYTFGSGTRLTVV.